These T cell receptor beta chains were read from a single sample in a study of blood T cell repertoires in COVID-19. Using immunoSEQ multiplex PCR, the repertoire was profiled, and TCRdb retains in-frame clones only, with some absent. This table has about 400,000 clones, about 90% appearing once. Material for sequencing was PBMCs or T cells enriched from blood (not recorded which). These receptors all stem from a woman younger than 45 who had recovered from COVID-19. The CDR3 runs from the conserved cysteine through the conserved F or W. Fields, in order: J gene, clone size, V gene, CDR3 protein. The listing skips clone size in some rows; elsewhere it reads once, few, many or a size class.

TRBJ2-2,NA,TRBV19,CASSIDFNTGELFF
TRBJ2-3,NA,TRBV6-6,CASSSFSLAVDTQYF
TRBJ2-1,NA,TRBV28,CACSTLGLAGVEQFF
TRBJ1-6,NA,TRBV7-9,CASSLIGVVSDSPLHF
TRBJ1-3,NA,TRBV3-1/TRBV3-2,CASRRQGETGRIYF
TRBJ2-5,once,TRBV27,CASSLEERVETQYF
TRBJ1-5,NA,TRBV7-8,CASSLWTGVRDRAQPQHF
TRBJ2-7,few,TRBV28,CASSPATQGPPVGYF
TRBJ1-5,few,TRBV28,CASSLRGNSNQPQHF
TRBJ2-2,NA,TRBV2,CASNDASSGELFF
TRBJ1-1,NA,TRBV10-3,CAISGQANTEAFF
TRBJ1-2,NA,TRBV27,CASSPYTQVVYGYTF
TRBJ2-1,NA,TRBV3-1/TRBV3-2,CASSQVRLAYNEQFF
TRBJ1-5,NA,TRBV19,CASSIWGRDHQPQHF
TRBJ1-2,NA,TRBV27,CASSTSWLGTDYGYTF
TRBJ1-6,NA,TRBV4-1,CASSQDPGGNSPLHF
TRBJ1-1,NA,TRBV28,CASPPGRSMNTEAFF
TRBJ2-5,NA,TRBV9,CASSPGGAQETQYF
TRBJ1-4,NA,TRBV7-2,CASSLRDSPNEKLFF
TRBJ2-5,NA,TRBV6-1,CASSESGEVTQYF
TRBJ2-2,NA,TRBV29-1,CARQALRTGELFF
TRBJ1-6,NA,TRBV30,CAWATGPLSSPLHF
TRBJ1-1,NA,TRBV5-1,CASSFKQVNTEAFF
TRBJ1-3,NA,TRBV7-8,CASSLYAASGNTIYF
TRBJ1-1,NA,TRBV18,CASSPKTGSNTEAFF
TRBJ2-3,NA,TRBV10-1,CASSPQGAGTDTQYF
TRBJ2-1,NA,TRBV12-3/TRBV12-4,CASGSGGEQFF
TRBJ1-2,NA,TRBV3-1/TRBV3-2,CASSPDLGLSYGYTF
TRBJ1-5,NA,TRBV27,CASSLRSLSNQPQHF
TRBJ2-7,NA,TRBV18,CASSQLAGNYEQYF
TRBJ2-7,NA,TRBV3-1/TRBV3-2,CASSPTWDYPNYEQYF
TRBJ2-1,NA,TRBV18,CASSYGTPDEQFF
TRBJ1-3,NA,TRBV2,CASSEKQGSGNTIYF
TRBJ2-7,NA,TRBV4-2,CASSQDIRTGGSYEQYF
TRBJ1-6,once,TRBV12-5,CASGQRPGQANSPLHF
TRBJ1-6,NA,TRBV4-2,CASSKTRDTYNSPLHF
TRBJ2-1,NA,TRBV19,CASTAGLAGYNEQFF
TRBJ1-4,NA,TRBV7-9,CASSLTGGGNEKLFF
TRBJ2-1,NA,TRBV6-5,CASRRRDYNEQFF
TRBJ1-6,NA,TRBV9,CASSVGRAGNSPLHF
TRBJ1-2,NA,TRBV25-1,CASSEGQGALGYTF
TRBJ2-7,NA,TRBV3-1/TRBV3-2,CASSLRGAPYEQYF
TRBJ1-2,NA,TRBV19,CASSIGGFGYTF
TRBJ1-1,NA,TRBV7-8,CASTPERASTEAFF
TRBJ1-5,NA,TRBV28,CASSLVPQGQPQHF
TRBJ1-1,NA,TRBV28,CASSLGGGGTEAFF
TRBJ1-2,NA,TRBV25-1,CASSELVLNYGYTF